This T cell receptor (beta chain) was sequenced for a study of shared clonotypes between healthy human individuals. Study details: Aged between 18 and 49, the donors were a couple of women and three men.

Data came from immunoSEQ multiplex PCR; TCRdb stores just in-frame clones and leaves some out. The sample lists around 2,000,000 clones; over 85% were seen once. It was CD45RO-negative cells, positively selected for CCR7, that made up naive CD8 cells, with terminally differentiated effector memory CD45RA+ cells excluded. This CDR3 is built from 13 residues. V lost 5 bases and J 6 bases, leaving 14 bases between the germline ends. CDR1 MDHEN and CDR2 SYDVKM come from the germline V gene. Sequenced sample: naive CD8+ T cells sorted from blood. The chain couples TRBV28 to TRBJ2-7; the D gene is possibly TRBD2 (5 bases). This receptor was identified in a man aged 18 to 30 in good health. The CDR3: CASSPNGVGEQYF. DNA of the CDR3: TGTGCCAGCAGTCCAAACGGGGTAGGCGAGCAGTACTTC.